These 16 T cell receptor beta chains came from one sample sequenced in a study of blood T cells in healthy people across ages. A second PCR of 7 to 11 cycles used a sample-barcoded 5' primer and a J-beta primer mix. TCRdb re-derived calls from the 5' RACE reads in MiXCR, one entry per CDR3 protein. The sample lists approximately 780,000 distinct CDR3 sequences; roughly 25% were seen once. These sequences were also reported in another study, on T cells of mothers and their children.

The specimen was blood. The receptors originated from a boy aged 5-17 years in good health.

The V gene is TRBV12-3 or TRBV12-4, the J gene TRBJ2-7, with 7 positions matching TRBD1. V dropped 6 bases and J dropped 5; count of bases not matched to a gene: 7. The CDR3 has 13 residues. The CDR3 nucleotides read TGTGCCAGCAGGGGACAGTCAGTCGACGAGCAGTACTTC. Amino acid sequence: CASRGQSVDEQYF.

This clonotype was seen only a few times. V gene TRBV2 combines with J gene TRBJ2-1; D tentatively reads TRBD1 or TRBD2 (5 bases each). The CDR3 totals 15 residues. Germline lookup yields CDR1 SNHLY and CDR2 FYNNEI. The germline V and J ends were trimmed by 3 bases and 3 bases, with 12 bases remaining between them. In DNA form, the CDR3 reads TGTGCCAGCAGTGAGCCGGGACCTTACTACAATGAGCAGTTCTTC. It codes for CASSEPGPYYNEQFF.

This clonotype appeared once. The CDR3 DNA reads as TGTGCCAGCAGCTTAGGGGCGGGAGCCCTCCGGACCCAGTACTTC. Protein sequence: CASSLGAGALRTQYF. The genes are TRBV11-1 and TRBJ2-5, with 7 bases fitting TRBD2. CDR3 length equals 15 residues. V trimming: 1 base; J trimming: 7 bases; junction bases outside the gene matches: 9. The germline CDR1 and CDR2 sequences are SGHAT and FQDESV (reference sequence). Full variable domain (outside the CDR3, taken from reference TRBV11-1 and TRBJ2-5): EAEVAQSPRYKITEKSQAVAFWCDPISGHATLYWYRQILGQGPELLVQFQDESVVDDSQLPKDRFSAERLKGVDSTLKIQPAELGDSAMYLCASSLGAGALRTQYFGPGTRLLVL.

This clonotype has at least ten counts. This chain joins TRBV6-5 and TRBJ2-2; D call uncertain. V was clipped by 3 bases and J by 6 bases, with 5 bases between them. Looked up from germline, CDR1 is MNHEY and CDR2 is SVGAGI. The CDR3 covers 12 residues. CDR3 sequence reads: CASSYGPGELFF. In nucleotides, the CDR3 is TGTGCCAGCAGTTATGGGCCCGGGGAGCTGTTTTTT.

The J gene is TRBJ1-4, the V gene TRBV6-5; TRBD1 is a possible D gene (5 bases). Looked up from germline, CDR1 is MNHEY and CDR2 is SVGAGI. V lost 4 bases to trimming and J lost 7 bases, with 13 bases between them. The CDR3 is 14 amino acids. The CDR3 spells CASSSPKTAEKLFF. Written as DNA, the CDR3 is TGTGCCAGCAGTTCCCCTAAGACAGCTGAAAAACTGTTTTTT.

Note on this clonotype: One end of the junction varies from germline; a read error may be responsible. The chain joins TRBV6-6 to TRBJ2-5, with D perhaps matching TRBD1 (5 bases). The CDR3 sequence is 13 residues long. CDR1 is MNHNY and CDR2 is SVGAGI in the germline V gene (reference sequence). In DNA form, the CDR3 reads TGCGCTACAGCACAGGTAAACCAAGAGACCCAGTACTTC. It encodes CATAQVNQETQYF.

In its sample, this clonotype was seen many times. In DNA, the CDR3 is TGTGCCAGCAGTTTACGGCTGAACCAAGAGACCCAGTACTTC. Translating gives CASSLRLNQETQYF. This chain connects TRBV12-3 or TRBV12-4 to TRBJ2-5, with no clear D. Trimming removed 2 bases at V and 0 bases at J, with 7 bases between. CDR3 size: 14 residues.

This clonotype was detected a few times. CDR3 bases: TGCAGTGCCCAGGCGGTGAACACCGGGGAGCTGTTTTTT. Protein product: CSAQAVNTGELFF. The V call is TRBV20-1, the J call TRBJ2-2; D is unresolved. The CDR3 contains 13 residues. Trimming pared 6 bases from V and 1 base from J, leaving 9 bases between. Germline CDR1 DFQATT, CDR2 SNEGSKA (reference sequence).

The chain joins TRBV29-1 to TRBJ1-2, with a weak D call TRBD1 (6 bases). CDR3 length: 12 residues. The germline gives CDR1 SQVTM, CDR2 ANQGSEA. The ends were cut back, 6 bases at V and 2 bases at J, with 10 bases in the middle. Here the CDR3 reads CSVLGQNYGYTF. In nucleotides, the CDR3 is TGCAGCGTCCTAGGACAGAACTATGGCTACACCTTC.

V gene TRBV6-1 combines with J gene TRBJ2-5, with D hard to call. The J call may be in error: the DNA end matches TRBJ2-7 better. CDR1 MNHNS and CDR2 SASEGT come from the germline V gene. CDR3 length equals 13 residues. CDR3 residues: CASSEHDGYEQYF. As DNA, the CDR3 is TGTGCCAGCAGTGAACACGACGGGTACGAGCAGTACTTC.

This clonotype turned up a few times. The chain links TRBV6-6 to TRBJ2-1; 8 nucleotides align to TRBD2. This CDR3 has 14 residues. Looked up from germline, CDR1 is MNHNY and CDR2 is SVGAGI (reference sequence). V was clipped by 5 bases and J by 9 bases; unmatched bases: 9. The CDR3 here is CASSDPERGTEQFF. In DNA form, the CDR3 reads TGTGCCAGCAGTGATCCGGAGCGGGGGACTGAGCAGTTCTTC.

The gene calls are TRBV3-1 and TRBJ2-5, with 11 bases lining up with TRBD1. Germline values: CDR1 LGHDT, CDR2 YNNKEL (reference sequence). The CDR3 extends over 16 amino acids. After removal of 1 base from V and 6 bases from J, the junction contained 7 bases not matched to a gene. The CDR3 sequence is CASSQVRDRGSQTQYF. The CDR3 DNA is TGTGCCAGCAGCCAAGTTAGGGACAGGGGGTCCCAGACCCAGTACTTC.

The chain has TRBV5-1 and TRBJ2-5, with a weak D call TRBD2 (5 bases). V was pared by 1 base and J by 0 bases, with 10 bases between. Germline values: CDR1 SGHRS, CDR2 YFSETQ. The CDR3 covers 15 residues. CDR3 residues: CASSLSGVNQETQYF. CDR3 in DNA: TGCGCCAGCAGCTTGTCCGGGGTAAACCAAGAGACCCAGTACTTC.

This clonotype appeared once. This sequence joins TRBV11-1 and TRBJ1-2, with 9 nucleotides matching TRBD1. This CDR3 spans 16 amino acids. J gave up 8 bases and V 5 bases, and 15 bases lay outside the gene matches. The germline V gene has CDR1 SGHAT and CDR2 FQDESV (reference sequence). The CDR3 sequence is CASSLQPGQGLSGYTF. CDR3 nucleotides: TGTGCCAGCAGCCTACAGCCGGGACAGGGCCTCTCGGGCTACACCTTC.

This clonotype was counted only a few times. The genes are TRBV30 and TRBJ2-1; TRBD2 might be the D (6 bases). Trimming stripped 5 bases from V and 10 bases from J, with 9 bases between. Per germline, CDR1 GTSNPN and CDR2 SVGIG (reference sequence). The CDR3 has 10 amino acids. CDR3 nucleotides: TGTGCCTGGGGTAGCGGAGAGCAGTTCTTC. Translated: CAWGSGEQFF.

This clonotype came up once. V is TRBV14 and J is TRBJ1-1; D perhaps matches TRBD1 (6 bases). Per the germline V gene, CDR1 is SGHDN and CDR2 is FVKESK. Trimming pared 1 base from V and 2 bases from J, leaving 17 bases between. The CDR3 loop spans 17 amino acids. Here the CDR3 reads CASSQVGGGDKNTEAFF. The CDR3 DNA reads TGTGCCAGCAGCCAAGTTGGGGGCGGAGACAAAAACACTGAAGCTTTCTTT.